The 4 T cell receptor beta chains below all came from one sample that was sequenced in a study of tumor-infiltrating lymphocytes in primary liver carcinoma. RNA and DNA were co-extracted from approximately 20-30 mg of unsorted bulk tissue. Constant-region priming of 500 ng total RNA yielded TCR beta cDNA. It was through three nested multiplex PCR rounds of slightly modified ARM-PCR that TCR beta libraries arose. The two initial PCR rounds, 9 to 11 cycles each, used TRBV1-TRBV30 forward and C-beta reverse primers. TCRdb passed the multiplex PCR reads through MiXCR, listing each CDR3 protein once. Of about 74,000 distinct CDR3 sequences listed, over 60% are singletons. The sample taken for sequencing was liver tumor tissue from sampling region 4. Subset of the sample: tumor region T4, right-lateral pole. These TCRs come from a man aged 35 to 55 with primary liver carcinoma and hepatitis B virus infection.

The chain recombines TRBV12-3 or TRBV12-4 with TRBJ2-1; D not certain. Trimming pared 10 bases from V and 9 bases from J, leaving 16 bases between. CDR3 length equals 12 residues. CDR3 amino acids: CAISRYNSEQFF. In DNA form, the CDR3 reads TGTGCCATCAGCCGGTACAACAGTGAGCAGTTCTTC.

Comments on this clonotype: One end of the junction is discordant with germline, which a read error may explain. This chain joins TRBV28 and TRBJ2-3; TRBD1 matches at 7 bases. Germline CDR1 and CDR2: MDHEN and SYDVKM. The CDR3 is 16 residues long. The CDR3 DNA is TGTGCCTGCAGTCCCGACAGGGAAGGGCGCACAGATACGCAGTATTTT. Amino acid sequence: CACSPDREGRTDTQYF. Full variable domain (remainder filled in from reference TRBV28 and TRBJ2-3): DVKVTQSSRYLVKRTGEKVFLECVQDMDHENMFWYRQDPGLGLRLIYFSYDVKMKEKGDIPEGYSVSREKKERFSLILESASTNQTSMYLCACSPDREGRTDTQYFGPGTRLTVL.

The chain employs TRBV11-2 and TRBJ2-6; D is possibly TRBD2 (6 bases). V dropped 2 bases and J dropped 7 bases, with 15 bases sitting between them. Germline lookup yields CDR1 SGHAT and CDR2 FQNNGV. CDR3 size: 16 residues. CDR3 nucleotide sequence: TGTGCCAGCAGCTTATCGCGGGAAGGAGGAGCCAACGTCCTGACTTTC. Amino acid sequence: CASSLSREGGANVLTF.

This clonotype has a handful of counts. With a much larger clone just one base away, this may be a read error. The V gene is TRBV12-3 or TRBV12-4, the J gene TRBJ2-6, with TRBD1 matching 9 bases. The CDR3 covers 18 residues. Written as DNA, the CDR3 is TGTACCAGCAGTTTTGTAAACAGGGGGCTTAATGGGGCCAACGTCCTGACTTTC. The encoded protein is CTSSFVNRGLNGANVLTF.